This T cell receptor (beta chain) was obtained from a study of CD8+ T cells in alopecia areata. Germline V gene data show CDR1 as MNHEY and CDR2 as SMNVEV (reference sequence). The J segment lost 5 bases and the V segment lost 5 bases, leaving 3 bases of the junction unmatched. There are 13 residues in the CDR3. Extracted from the samples, RNA was reverse transcribed into cDNA to serve as the sequencing template. This table comes from immunoSEQ multiplex PCR, and its TCRdb copy is limited to in-frame clones, with some not included. The table includes over 25,000 clones, over 65% detected once. The sequence came from a human donor with alopecia areata. This chain joins TRBV27 and TRBJ2-5, with 9 bases aligning to TRBD1. The sample consisted of NKG2D-low CD8+ T cells sorted from blood. The CDR3 loop is CASSPGQGETQYF. The CDR3 DNA is TGTGCCAGCAGTCCCGGACAGGGGGAGACCCAGTACTTC.